Listed below are T cell receptor beta chains from one sample, sequenced in a study of post-analysis software for immune sequencing data. TCRdb itself ran the PCR reads through MiXCR, one entry per CDR3 protein. The table records roughly 730,000 distinct CDR3 sequences, 25% to 30% of them present only once. The sample taken for sequencing was blood. All receptors derive from a girl aged 5-17 years with multiple sclerosis. Both conserved end residues are part of each CDR3. The D gene is left open where the match is weak. Not every row has a clone size; where given, it reads once, few, many or a size class.

CDR3: CASSSMDTQYF
DNA: TGTGCCAGCAGTTCCATGGATACGCAGTATTTT
J: TRBJ2-3
V: TRBV12-3/TRBV12-4
D: .
size: many

CDR3: CASSITSGGAINEQFF
DNA: TGCGCCAGCAGCATTACTAGCGGGGGGGCAATTAATGAGCAGTTCTTC
J: TRBJ2-1
V: TRBV5-1
D: TRBD2
size: few

CDR3: CASSYVPNTEAFF
DNA: TGTGCCAGCAGTTACGTCCCAAACACTGAAGCTTTCTTT
J: TRBJ1-1
V: TRBV6-5
D: .
size: few

CDR3: CASSAGTVQETQYF
DNA: TGCGCCAGCAGCGCTGGGACAGTCCAAGAGACCCAGTACTTC
J: TRBJ2-5
V: TRBV5-1
D: TRBD1
size: .

CDR3: CASSVDPSGGVTETQYF
DNA: TGTGCCAGCAGCGTAGATCCTAGCGGGGGGGTAACAGAGACCCAGTACTTC
J: TRBJ2-5
V: TRBV9
D: TRBD2
size: .

CDR3: CASRSPSSYEQYF
DNA: TGTGCCAGCAGAAGTCCCTCCTCCTACGAGCAGTACTTC
J: TRBJ2-7
V: TRBV6-2/TRBV6-3
D: .
size: few

CDR3: CSAEGATGQGVDEQYF
DNA: TGCAGCGCCGAGGGTGCGACGGGACAGGGGGTCGATGAGCAGTACTTC
J: TRBJ2-5
V: TRBV29-1
D: TRBD1
size: .

CDR3: CASSASGVGTQYF
DNA: TGTGCCAGCAGCGCCAGCGGGGTAGGGACCCAGTACTTC
J: TRBJ2-5
V: TRBV4-2
D: TRBD2
size: many

CDR3: CATSRGEGNSPLHF
DNA: TGTGCCACCAGCAGAGGAGAGGGTAATTCACCCCTCCACTTT
J: TRBJ1-6
V: TRBV15
D: .
size: few

CDR3: CASSLGQTSYNEQFF
DNA: TGTGCCAGCAGCTTGGGGCAGACTTCTTACAATGAGCAGTTCTTC
J: TRBJ2-1
V: TRBV5-5
D: .
size: few

CDR3: CSARDRGLVQYF
DNA: TGCAGTGCTAGAGATAGAGGGCTAGTCCAGTACTTC
J: TRBJ2-5
V: TRBV20-1
D: .
size: .

CDR3: CASKDGGVQETQYF
DNA: TGTGCCAGCAAAGACGGCGGGGTCCAAGAGACCCAGTACTTC
J: TRBJ2-5
V: TRBV27
D: .
size: few

CDR3: CASSLSAGRYPEQFF
DNA: TGCGCCAGCAGCTTGTCAGCGGGGAGGTATCCGGAGCAGTTCTTC
J: TRBJ2-1
V: TRBV5-1
D: TRBD2
size: many

CDR3: CASSAQGRNEQFF
DNA: TGTGCCAGCAGCGCCCAGGGGAGAAATGAGCAGTTCTTC
J: TRBJ2-1
V: TRBV9
D: .
size: .

CDR3: CSALQGSYGYTF
DNA: TGCAGTGCTCTACAGGGGAGCTATGGCTACACCTTC
J: TRBJ1-2
V: TRBV20-1
D: TRBD1
size: few

CDR3: CASSRRGGDEQYF
DNA: TGTGCCAGCAGCCGGAGGGGGGGAGACGAGCAGTACTTC
J: TRBJ2-7
V: TRBV11-2
D: .
size: .

CDR3: CSATGQGSPLHF
DNA: TGCAGTGCTACAGGCCAGGGTTCACCCCTCCACTTT
J: TRBJ1-6
V: TRBV20-1
D: .
size: .

CDR3: CASSGRGLAASTDTQYF
DNA: TGTGCCAGCAGCGGTAGGGGACTAGCGGCATCCACAGATACGCAGTATTTT
J: TRBJ2-3
V: TRBV9
D: TRBD2
size: .

CDR3: CSAQTEKVYNEQFF
DNA: TGCAGTGCCCAAACAGAGAAAGTCTACAATGAGCAGTTCTTC
J: TRBJ2-1
V: TRBV20-1
D: .
size: few

CDR3: CSGTGTAEKLFF
DNA: TGCAGCGGGACCGGGACGGCAGAAAAACTGTTTTTT
J: TRBJ1-4
V: TRBV29-1
D: .
size: few

CDR3: CASSKIMNTEAFF
DNA: TGTGCCAGCAGCAAAATAATGAACACTGAAGCTTTCTTT
J: TRBJ1-1
V: TRBV6-2/TRBV6-3
D: .
size: few

CDR3: CSVVIGETQYF
DNA: TGCAGCGTGGTGATCGGGGAGACCCAGTACTTC
J: TRBJ2-5
V: TRBV29-1
D: .
size: few

CDR3: CATSGHVNTEAFF
DNA: TGTGCCACCTCGGGGCATGTGAACACTGAAGCTTTCTTT
J: TRBJ1-1
V: TRBV6-1
D: .
size: .

CDR3: CARSQQAQETQYF
DNA: TGCGCCAGGTCGCAACAGGCACAAGAGACCCAGTACTTC
J: TRBJ2-5
V: TRBV5-1
D: .
size: .

CDR3: CASSGREGSYNEQFF
DNA: TGTGCCAGCAGCGGGCGGGAGGGATCCTACAATGAGCAGTTCTTC
J: TRBJ2-1
V: TRBV7-2
D: TRBD2
size: few

CDR3: CASSRGAGGPYEQYF
DNA: TGTGCCAGCAGCCGGGGGGCAGGGGGTCCCTACGAGCAGTACTTC
J: TRBJ2-7
V: TRBV6-6
D: .
size: .

CDR3: CATSSLADYNEQFF
DNA: TGTGCCACCAGTTCGCTAGCGGACTACAATGAGCAGTTCTTC
J: TRBJ2-1
V: TRBV24-1
D: TRBD2
size: many

CDR3: CASSLASRGYTF
DNA: TGTGCCAGCAGCTTAGCTTCTCGGGGCTACACCTTC
J: TRBJ1-2
V: TRBV7-2
D: .
size: many

CDR3: CSANSPWEGLGSDTQYF
DNA: TGCAGTGCTAACTCCCCTTGGGAGGGGTTGGGTTCAGATACGCAGTATTTT
J: TRBJ2-3
V: TRBV20-1
D: TRBD2
size: .

CDR3: CSGASAFTDTQYF
DNA: TGCAGCGGGGCTAGCGCCTTCACAGATACGCAGTATTTT
J: TRBJ2-3
V: TRBV29-1
D: .
size: few

CDR3: CSASLGLVSYNEQFF
DNA: TGCAGTGCTAGCCTTGGGCTGGTCTCCTACAATGAGCAGTTCTTC
J: TRBJ2-1
V: TRBV20-1
D: .
size: once